A single sample is the source of the 32 T cell receptor beta chains below, sequenced in a study of response to subunit inactivated influenza vaccine. TCRdb re-analysed the RT-PCR reads in MiXCR, keeping a single row per CDR3 protein. The profile shows over 450,000 distinct CDR3 sequences, 10% to 15% of them singletons. This sample comprised PBMCs from blood, obtained roughly 6 weeks after vaccination. The receptors were gathered from a man in his fifties who received an inactivated influenza vaccine.

This chain connects TRBV7-9 to TRBJ2-3; TRBD2 agrees at 14 bases. The CDR3 runs to 16 residues. The V gene's germline CDR1 is SEHNR and CDR2 FQNEAQ (reference sequence). V shed 4 bases and J 4 bases; nucleotides not matched to a gene: 4. CDR3 sequence: CASSSEGLAGADTQYF. The DNA of the CDR3 is TGTGCCAGCAGCTCCGAGGGACTAGCGGGAGCAGATACGCAGTATTTT.

The chain couples TRBV5-1 to TRBJ2-1; tentatively, D is TRBD2 (5 bases). CDR3 length equals 15 residues. V gave up 5 bases and J gave up 2 bases, with 14 bases separating them. CDR1 is SGHRS, CDR2 YFSETQ, per germline. CDR3 DNA sequence: TGCGCCAGCAGAGGATCCGGGGTTCCCTACAATGAGCAGTTCTTC. Translation: CASRGSGVPYNEQFF.

This clonotype was seen more than once but under ten times. The rearrangement uses TRBV5-1 and TRBJ1-1, with 7 bases aligning to TRBD1. The germline CDR1 and CDR2 sequences are SGHRS and YFSETQ. Trimming cost V 4 bases and J 5 bases; bases outside gene matches: 5. This CDR3 is built from 13 residues. The CDR3 bases are TGCGCCAGCAGCCGAGGACAGGCTACTGAAGCTTTCTTT. Translated: CASSRGQATEAFF.

This clonotype was found a few times. The V and J genes are TRBV28 and TRBJ1-5; D is unresolved. Deletions cut 2 bases from V and 4 bases from J, with 12 bases between. Germline assignment: CDR1 MDHEN and CDR2 SYDVKM. This CDR3 region has 15 residues. CDR3 in DNA: TGTGCCAGCAGTTTAAACGAGGTGCGGAATCAGCCCCAGCATTTT. Translating gives CASSLNEVRNQPQHF.

This clonotype was counted a few times. The rearrangement links TRBV5-6 to TRBJ1-4; maybe TRBD1 (5 bases). Deletions cut 1 base from V and 8 bases from J, with 12 bases between. From germline, CDR1 is SGHDT and CDR2 YYEEEE. There are 14 residues in the CDR3. The DNA of the CDR3 is TGTGCCAGCAGCTTGCCGTCAGGGCAGGAAAAACTGTTTTTT. It codes for CASSLPSGQEKLFF.

This clonotype was recorded at least ten times. This chain joins TRBV30 and TRBJ1-5; 7 bases match TRBD1. The V and J ends lost 0 bases and 4 bases, in that order; junction bases with no gene match: 0. Germline V gene lookup returns CDR1 GTSNPN and CDR2 SVGIG (reference sequence). The CDR3 extends over 13 amino acids. The CDR3 sequence: CAWSVQGNQPQHF. The CDR3 DNA reads TGTGCCTGGAGTGTACAGGGGAATCAGCCCCAGCATTTT.

The chain has TRBV11-2 and TRBJ2-3; D may be TRBD2 (5 bases). Trimming took 5 bases from V and 5 from J, leaving 23 bases between them. Germline V CDR1 and CDR2: SGHAT, FQNNGV. This CDR3 spans 17 amino acids. The CDR3 loop is CASSHHPGDYERDTQYF. CDR3 nucleotide sequence: TGTGCCAGCAGCCACCACCCCGGTGACTATGAAAGAGATACGCAGTATTTT.

This clonotype was seen repeatedly, ten times or more. V gene TRBV12-3 or TRBV12-4 combines with J gene TRBJ1-1, with D possibly TRBD1 on 5 matching bases. V was clipped by 6 bases and J by 4 bases, with 15 bases between them. This CDR3 is built from 14 residues. The CDR3 region is CASSLYGTGTEAFF. DNA for the CDR3: TGTGCCAGCAGCCTATACGGGACGGGCACTGAAGCTTTCTTT.

This clonotype was seen only a few times. The rearrangement uses TRBV7-2 and TRBJ1-3; D gene unclear. Trimming removed 5 bases from V and 0 bases from J, with 11 bases in between. The CDR3 consists of 15 residues. Germline CDR1 is SGHTA and CDR2 is FQGNSA. CDR3 sequence reads: CASSPDFHSGNTIYF. The CDR3 DNA sequence: TGTGCCAGCAGCCCGGACTTTCACTCTGGAAACACCATATATTTT.

This clonotype showed up many times. V is TRBV6-1 and J is TRBJ1-3; D remains ambiguous. Trimming removed 7 bases at V and 2 bases at J, with 9 bases between. CDR3 length: 13 residues. Per germline, CDR1 MNHNS and CDR2 SASEGT. CDR3 loop: CASTEIAGNTIYF. CDR3 bases: TGTGCCAGCACCGAAATAGCTGGAAACACCATATATTTT.

This chain uses TRBV7-2 with TRBJ1-5; no definite D call. V was pared by 5 bases and J by 1 base, with 12 bases between. The CDR3 is 15 amino acids. Germline V gene sequence: CDR1 SGHTA, CDR2 FQGNSA. CDR3 coding DNA: TGTGCCAGCAGCAATGGCGCCGGGAGCAATCAGCCCCAGCATTTT. Its protein is CASSNGAGSNQPQHF.

This clonotype was detected a few times. The chain is built from TRBV6-2 or TRBV6-3 and TRBJ2-2, with 8 bases lining up with TRBD1. Looked up from germline, CDR1 is MNHEY and CDR2 is SVGEGT. V shed 2 bases, J shed 3 bases, and the junction held 8 bases outside the gene matches. The CDR3 length is 17 residues. CDR3 amino acids: CASSYRTGTGDTGELFF. The CDR3 DNA is TGTGCCAGCAGTTACAGGACCGGGACAGGTGACACCGGGGAGCTGTTTTTT.

A few counts support this clonotype. The V call is TRBV7-9, the J call TRBJ2-1; unclear D gene. There are 11 residues in the CDR3. Trimming cost V 6 bases and J 9 bases, with 9 bases left between them. CDR1 and CDR2 from the germline V gene are SEHNR and FQNEAQ (reference sequence). CDR3 DNA: TGTGCCAGCAGTGGATCTGGTGAGCAGTTCTTC. It codes for CASSGSGEQFF.

V and J are TRBV6-5 and TRBJ2-3; D remains ambiguous. Trimming shortened V by 0 bases and J by 2 bases, and 15 bases separated the two germline ends. Germline loops: CDR1 MNHEY, CDR2 SVGAGI. The CDR3 extends over 17 amino acids. The CDR3 sequence is CASSYSVLSLHTDTQYF. DNA for the CDR3: TGTGCCAGCAGTTACTCAGTTCTGTCCCTCCACACAGATACGCAGTATTTT.

V and J are TRBV4-2 and TRBJ2-7, with TRBD2 matching 13 bases. Unmatched junction bases numbered 16, after V lost 1 base and J lost 7 bases. CDR1 and CDR2 from the germline V gene are LGHNA and YNFKEQ. The CDR3 has 19 residues. The CDR3 loop is CASSQVWGETSGRAREQYF. CDR3 sequence (DNA): TGTGCCAGCAGCCAAGTTTGGGGGGAAACTAGCGGGAGGGCCCGAGAGCAGTACTTC.

This clonotype appeared a few times. The V call is TRBV7-2, the J call TRBJ2-2; D may be TRBD1 (7 bases). Germline CDR1 reads SGHTA; CDR2 reads FQGNSA. With 1 base removed from V and 7 bases from J, the gap between germline ends came to 10 bases. The CDR3 has 14 amino acids. The DNA for the CDR3 is TGTGCCAGCAGCTTAGACAGGGGAGGCGGGGAGCTGTTTTTT. It translates to CASSLDRGGGELFF.

Ten or more counts support this clonotype. V gene TRBV7-9 combines with J gene TRBJ2-7, with D uncertain. The CDR3 extends over 14 amino acids. Germline lookup yields CDR1 SEHNR and CDR2 FQNEAQ (reference sequence). The germline V and J ends were trimmed by 3 bases and 5 bases, with 14 bases remaining between them. The CDR3: CASSLTRKGNEQYF. Here the CDR3 DNA reads TGTGCCAGCAGCTTGACCCGTAAAGGAAACGAGCAGTACTTC.

The table lists this clonotype with a few counts. This sequence joins TRBV11-2 and TRBJ1-4; no clear D. The ends were cut back, 1 base at V and 7 bases at J, with 4 bases in the middle. CDR3 length: 12 amino acids. CDR1 and CDR2 (germline): SGHAT, FQNNGV. This CDR3 is CASSLGLEKLFF. CDR3 DNA sequence: TGTGCCAGCAGCTTAGGGCTTGAAAAACTGTTTTTT. Based on the CDR3 plus reference TRBV11-2 and TRBJ1-4, the full variable domain is EAGVAQSPRYKIIEKRQSVAFWCNPISGHATLYWYQQILGQGPKLLIQFQNNGVVDDSQLPKDRFSAERLKGVDSTLKIQPAKLEDSAVYLCASSLGLEKLFFGSGTQLSVL.

This clonotype has ten or more counts. The rearrangement uses TRBV24-1 and TRBJ1-1, with D possibly matching TRBD1 (6 bases). The CDR3 sequence is 13 residues long. The ends were cut back, 7 bases at V and 5 bases at J, with 13 bases in the middle. CDR1 KGHDR and CDR2 SFDVKD come from the germline V gene. The CDR3 reads CATRRGLGTEAFF. The CDR3 DNA sequence: TGTGCCACCAGGAGGGGGTTGGGGACTGAAGCTTTCTTT.

This clonotype was observed a handful of times. J is TRBJ2-5 and V is TRBV7-9, with a possible D match to TRBD2 (5 bases). The CDR3 sequence is 13 residues long. Germline CDR1 SEHNR, CDR2 FQNEAQ (reference sequence). Trimming left V 5 bases short and J 5 bases short, with 12 bases between. This CDR3 reads CASSATSRETQYF. The CDR3 region has the DNA TGTGCCAGCAGCGCTACTAGTCGGGAGACCCAGTACTTC. The variable domain in full, completed from reference TRBV7-9 and TRBJ2-5, reads DTGVSQNPRHKITKRGQNVTFRCDPISEHNRLYWYRQTLGQGPEFLTYFQNEAQLEKSRLLSDRFSAERPKGSFSTLEIQRTEQGDSAMYLCASSATSRETQYFGPGTRLLVL.

CDR3 in amino acids: CASKTDTVQYF. In nucleotides, the CDR3 is TGTGCCAGCAAAACCGACACGGTGCAGTACTTC. The chain recombines TRBV2 with TRBJ2-7; D gene unclear. This CDR3 region has 11 residues. V dropped 7 bases and J dropped 9 bases, with 13 bases sitting between them. Germline CDR1 is SNHLY and CDR2 is FYNNEI.

This clonotype came up many times. The chain is built from TRBV20-1 and TRBJ2-7; 7 nucleotides align to TRBD1. Germline V gives CDR1 DFQATT, CDR2 SNEGSKA (reference sequence). The CDR3 covers 13 residues. Losses at the gene ends were 5 bases for V and 6 bases for J; bases not matched to a gene: 10. Here the CDR3 DNA reads TGCAGTGCTCCGTTAAACAGGGGCGGCGAGCAGTACTTC. This gives the protein CSAPLNRGGEQYF.

There are a few counts of this clonotype. This chain uses TRBV10-2 with TRBJ1-2; D is undetermined. V lost 6 bases to trimming and J lost 4 bases, with 3 bases between them. The germline CDR1 and CDR2 sequences are WSHSY and SAAADI. CDR3 length equals 10 residues. The CDR3: CASRGYGYTF. The CDR3 coding sequence is TGCGCCAGCAGGGGCTATGGCTACACCTTC.

This clonotype has only a few counts. The chain couples TRBV6-1 to TRBJ2-2; D gene uncertain. In germline, CDR1 is MNHNS, CDR2 SASEGT. The V end was cut by 6 bases, the J end by 5 bases, with 13 bases between. This CDR3 has 14 residues. In nucleotides, the CDR3 is TGTGCCAGCAGCCCCTACTGGCGGACCGGGGAGCTGTTTTTT. Its protein is CASSPYWRTGELFF.

This clonotype was seen a handful of times. CDR3 sequence (DNA): TGCGCCAGCAGCTTGGCCCAAAGAGAGACCCAGTACTTC. Its protein is CASSLAQRETQYF. The chain carries TRBV5-1 and TRBJ2-5; D is unclear. V lost 0 bases and J 4 bases, leaving 7 bases between the germline ends. CDR3 length: 13 residues. Germline V CDR1 and CDR2: SGHRS, YFSETQ.

The chain joins TRBV10-3 to TRBJ2-7; D remains unclear. The germline gives CDR1 ENHRY, CDR2 SYGVKD. The CDR3 is made up of 14 amino acids. V lost 3 bases, J lost 3 bases, and 12 bases lay in between. The CDR3 nucleotides are TGTGCCATCAGTGAAGTCGAGTCCGACTACGAGCAGTACTTC. This sequence encodes CAISEVESDYEQYF.

The J gene is TRBJ1-6, the V gene TRBV10-3; D unclear. Germline-derived CDR1 and CDR2 are ENHRY and SYGVKD. Trimming removed 2 bases at V and 9 bases at J, with 11 bases between. The CDR3 runs 14 residues. CDR3 residues: CAISEAQRSSPLHF. DNA for the CDR3: TGTGCCATCAGTGAGGCGCAGCGGAGTTCACCCCTCCACTTT.

Remarks on this clonotype: A much larger clonotype is one base distant, so this may be a read error. The rearrangement uses TRBV5-4 and TRBJ2-7; possible D gene TRBD1, 5 bases. CDR3 length equals 11 residues. Germline loops: CDR1 SGHNT, CDR2 YYREEE (reference sequence). The CDR3 loop reads CAIIQPQGAVF. Here the CDR3 DNA reads TGTGCCATCATCCAACCCCAGGGCGCAGTCTTC.

This clonotype turned up a few times. The J gene is TRBJ2-3, the V gene TRBV20-1; TRBD2 aligns across 7 bases. V lost 5 bases, J lost 0 bases, and 5 bases stayed unmatched. Germline CDR1 DFQATT, CDR2 SNEGSKA (reference sequence). This CDR3 is 14 amino acids long. The CDR3 DNA sequence: TGCAGTGCTCGCGGGAGCTTCAGCACAGATACGCAGTATTTT. It translates to CSARGSFSTDTQYF.

V usage is TRBV20-1 and J usage is TRBJ2-5; TRBD1 matches at 9 bases. This CDR3 spans 14 amino acids. J lost 6 bases, V lost 4 bases, and 9 bases had no gene match. Germline CDR1 and CDR2: DFQATT and SNEGSKA (reference sequence). The CDR3 DNA follows: TGCAGTGCTAACAGGGGGCTTATCGTTCAGACCCAGTACTTC. As protein: CSANRGLIVQTQYF.

The V gene is TRBV6-1, the J gene TRBJ1-3; TRBD1 is a possible D gene (6 bases). V lost 2 bases to trimming and J lost 1 base, with 15 bases between them. CDR1 and CDR2 (germline): MNHNS, SASEGT. The CDR3 length is 17 residues. DNA of the CDR3: TGTGCCAGCAGTGAACTTCAGGGGTTTAGGTCTGGAAACACCATATATTTT. As protein: CASSELQGFRSGNTIYF.

The table lists this clonotype with a few counts. The rearrangement joins TRBV6-1 to TRBJ1-2; TRBD1 aligns across 8 bases. Germline V lookup: CDR1 MNHNS, CDR2 SASEGT. Germline trimming cut 8 bases from V and 4 bases from J; bases unmatched to any gene: 3. The CDR3 is made up of 12 amino acids. The chain's CDR3 is CASLGTGYGYTF. The CDR3 DNA reads TGTGCCAGCTTGGGGACAGGCTATGGCTACACCTTC.